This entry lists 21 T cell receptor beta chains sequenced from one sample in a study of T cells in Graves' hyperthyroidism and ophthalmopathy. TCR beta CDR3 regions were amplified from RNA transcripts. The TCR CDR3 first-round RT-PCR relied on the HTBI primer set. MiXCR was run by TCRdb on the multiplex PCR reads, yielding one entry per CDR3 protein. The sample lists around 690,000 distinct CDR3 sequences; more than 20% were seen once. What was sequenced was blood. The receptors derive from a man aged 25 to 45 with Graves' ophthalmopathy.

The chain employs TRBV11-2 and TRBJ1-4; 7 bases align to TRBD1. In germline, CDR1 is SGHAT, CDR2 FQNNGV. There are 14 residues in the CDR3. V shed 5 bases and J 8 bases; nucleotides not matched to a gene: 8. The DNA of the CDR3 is TGTGCCAGCAGCCATAACAGGGGAGGCGAAAAACTGTTTTTT. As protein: CASSHNRGGEKLFF.

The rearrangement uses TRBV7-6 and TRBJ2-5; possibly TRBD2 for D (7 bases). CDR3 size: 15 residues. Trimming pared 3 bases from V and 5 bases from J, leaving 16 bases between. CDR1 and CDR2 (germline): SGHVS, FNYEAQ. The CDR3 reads CASSFGTTQGETQYF. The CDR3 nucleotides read TGTGCCAGCAGCTTTGGGACTACCCAGGGGGAGACCCAGTACTTC.

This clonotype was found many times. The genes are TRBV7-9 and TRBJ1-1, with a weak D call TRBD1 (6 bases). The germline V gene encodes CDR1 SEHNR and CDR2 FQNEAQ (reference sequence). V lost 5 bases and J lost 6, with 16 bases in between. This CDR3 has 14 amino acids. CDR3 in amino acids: CASSRAGGRAEAFF. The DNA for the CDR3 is TGTGCCAGCAGCCGGGCGGGGGGCCGCGCTGAAGCTTTCTTT.

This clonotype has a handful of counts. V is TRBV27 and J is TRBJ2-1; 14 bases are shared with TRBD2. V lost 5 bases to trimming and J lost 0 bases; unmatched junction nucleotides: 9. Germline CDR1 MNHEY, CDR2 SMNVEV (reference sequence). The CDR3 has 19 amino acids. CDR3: CASSPGTSGGWSSYNEQFF. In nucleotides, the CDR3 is TGTGCCAGCAGTCCGGGGACTAGCGGGGGTTGGAGCTCCTACAATGAGCAGTTCTTC.

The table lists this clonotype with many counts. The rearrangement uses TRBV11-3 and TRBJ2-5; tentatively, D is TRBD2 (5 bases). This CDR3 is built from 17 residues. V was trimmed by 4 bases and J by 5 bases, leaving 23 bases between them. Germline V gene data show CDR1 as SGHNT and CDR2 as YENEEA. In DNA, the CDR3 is TGTGCCAGCAGCTCCCTCCGCCTAGCCCGAAGGTGGGAGACCCAGTACTTC. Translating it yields CASSSLRLARRWETQYF.

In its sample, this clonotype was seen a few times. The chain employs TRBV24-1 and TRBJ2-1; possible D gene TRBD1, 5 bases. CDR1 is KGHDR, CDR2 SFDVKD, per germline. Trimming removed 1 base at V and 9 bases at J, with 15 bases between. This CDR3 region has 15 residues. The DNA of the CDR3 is TGTGCCACCAGTGATTTAGGTCAGGGAAGGGGTGAGCAGTTCTTC. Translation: CATSDLGQGRGEQFF.

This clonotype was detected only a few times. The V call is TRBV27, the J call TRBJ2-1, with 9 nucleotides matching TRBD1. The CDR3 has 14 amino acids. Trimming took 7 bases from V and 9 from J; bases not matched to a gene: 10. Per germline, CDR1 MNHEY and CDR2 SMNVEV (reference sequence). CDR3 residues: CASKTGTGLPEQFF. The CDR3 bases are TGTGCCAGCAAAACCGGGACAGGGCTCCCTGAGCAGTTCTTC.

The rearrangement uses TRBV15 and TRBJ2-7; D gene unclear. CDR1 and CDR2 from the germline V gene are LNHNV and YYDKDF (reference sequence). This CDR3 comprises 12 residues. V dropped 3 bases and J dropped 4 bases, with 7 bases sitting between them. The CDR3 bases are TGTGCCACCAGCAGCCCTCGGTACGAGCAGTACTTC. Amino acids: CATSSPRYEQYF.

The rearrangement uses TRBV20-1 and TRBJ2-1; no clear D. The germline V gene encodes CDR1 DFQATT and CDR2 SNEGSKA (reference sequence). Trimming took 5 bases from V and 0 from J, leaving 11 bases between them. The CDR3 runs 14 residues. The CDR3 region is CSASRRSSYNEQFF. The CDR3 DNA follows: TGCAGTGCTTCTCGCCGAAGCTCCTACAATGAGCAGTTCTTC.

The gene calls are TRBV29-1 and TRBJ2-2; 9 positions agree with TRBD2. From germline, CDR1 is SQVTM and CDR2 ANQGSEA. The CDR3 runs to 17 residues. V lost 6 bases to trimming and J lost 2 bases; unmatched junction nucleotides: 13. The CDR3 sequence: CSVPGGIAGENTGELFF. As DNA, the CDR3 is TGCAGCGTCCCGGGTGGGATAGCGGGAGAAAACACCGGGGAGCTGTTTTTT.

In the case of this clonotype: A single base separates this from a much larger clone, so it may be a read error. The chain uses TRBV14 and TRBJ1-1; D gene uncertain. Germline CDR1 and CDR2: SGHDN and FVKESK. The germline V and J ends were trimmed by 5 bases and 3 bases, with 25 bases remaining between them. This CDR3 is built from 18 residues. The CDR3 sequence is CASSSETVYPAAYTEAFF. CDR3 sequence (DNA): TGTGCCAGCAGCTCCGAGACTGTTTACCCTGCTGCGTACACTGAAGCTTTCTTT.

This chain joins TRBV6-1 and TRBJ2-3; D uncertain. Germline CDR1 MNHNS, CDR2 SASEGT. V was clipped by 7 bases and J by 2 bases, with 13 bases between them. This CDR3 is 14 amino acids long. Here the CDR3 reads CASTPGLATDTQYF. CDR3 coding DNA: TGTGCCAGCACCCCCGGCCTCGCCACAGATACGCAGTATTTT.

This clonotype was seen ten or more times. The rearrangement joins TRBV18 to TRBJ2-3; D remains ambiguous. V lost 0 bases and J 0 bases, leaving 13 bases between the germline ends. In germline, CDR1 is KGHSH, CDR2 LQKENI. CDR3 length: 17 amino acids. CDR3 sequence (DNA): TGTGCCAGCTCACCACCGAGCACAGAACTTAGCACAGATACGCAGTATTTT. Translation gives CASSPPSTELSTDTQYF.

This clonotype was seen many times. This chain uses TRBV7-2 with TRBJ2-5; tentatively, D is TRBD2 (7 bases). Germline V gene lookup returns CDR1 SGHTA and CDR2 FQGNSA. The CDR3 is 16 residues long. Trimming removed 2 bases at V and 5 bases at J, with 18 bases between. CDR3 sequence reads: CASSLIRGGSHETQYF. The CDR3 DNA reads TGTGCCAGCAGCTTAATCAGGGGCGGGAGCCACGAGACCCAGTACTTC.

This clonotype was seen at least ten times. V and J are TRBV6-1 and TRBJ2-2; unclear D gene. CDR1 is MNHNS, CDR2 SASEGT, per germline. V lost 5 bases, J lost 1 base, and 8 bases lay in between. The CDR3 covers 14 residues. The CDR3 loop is CASSSGLNTGELFF. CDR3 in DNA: TGTGCCAGCAGTTCTGGGTTGAACACCGGGGAGCTGTTTTTT.

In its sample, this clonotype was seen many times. CDR3 coding DNA: TGTGCCAGCAGTGAAAGAGTGGGGCTGAGCGACGGATACGAGCAGTACTTC. Its translation: CASSERVGLSDGYEQYF. The genes are TRBV2 and TRBJ2-7; the D gene is possibly TRBD1 (5 bases). Germline loops: CDR1 SNHLY, CDR2 FYNNEI. The CDR3 runs to 17 residues. Trimming shortened V by 2 bases and J by 4 bases, and 21 bases separated the two germline ends.

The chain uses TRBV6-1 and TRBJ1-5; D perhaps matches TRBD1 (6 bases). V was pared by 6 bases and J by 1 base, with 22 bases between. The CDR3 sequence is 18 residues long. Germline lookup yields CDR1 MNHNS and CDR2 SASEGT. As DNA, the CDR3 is TGTGCCAGCAGAGAAACTTCCAGGGGCGGGAGGAGCAATCAGCCCCAGCATTTT. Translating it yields CASRETSRGGRSNQPQHF.

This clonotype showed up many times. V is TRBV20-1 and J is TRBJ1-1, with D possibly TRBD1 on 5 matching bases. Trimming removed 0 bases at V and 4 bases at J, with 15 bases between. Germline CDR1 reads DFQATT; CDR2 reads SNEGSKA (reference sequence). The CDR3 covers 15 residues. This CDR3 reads CSARDNLGTPTEAFF. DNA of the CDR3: TGCAGTGCTAGAGACAACCTCGGGACCCCCACTGAAGCTTTCTTT.

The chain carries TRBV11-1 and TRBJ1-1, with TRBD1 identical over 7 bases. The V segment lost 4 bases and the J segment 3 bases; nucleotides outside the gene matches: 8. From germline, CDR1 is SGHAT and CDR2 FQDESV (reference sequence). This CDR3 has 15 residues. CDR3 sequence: CASSSSRGLYTEAFF. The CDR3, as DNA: TGTGCCAGCAGCTCTAGCAGGGGGTTGTACACTGAAGCTTTCTTT.

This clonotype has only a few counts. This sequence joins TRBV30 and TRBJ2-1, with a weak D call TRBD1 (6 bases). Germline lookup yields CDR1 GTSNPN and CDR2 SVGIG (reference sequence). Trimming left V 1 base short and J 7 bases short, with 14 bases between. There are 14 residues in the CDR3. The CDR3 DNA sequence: TGTGCCTGGAGTGCTCAGGGGCAATTGAATGAGCAGTTCTTC. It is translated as CAWSAQGQLNEQFF. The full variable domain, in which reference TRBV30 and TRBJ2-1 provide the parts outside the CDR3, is SQTIHQWPATLVQPVGSPLSLECTVEGTSNPNLYWYRQAAGRGLQLLFYSVGIGQISSEVPQNLSASRPQDRQFILSSKKLLLSDSGFYLCAWSAQGQLNEQFFGPGTRLTVL.

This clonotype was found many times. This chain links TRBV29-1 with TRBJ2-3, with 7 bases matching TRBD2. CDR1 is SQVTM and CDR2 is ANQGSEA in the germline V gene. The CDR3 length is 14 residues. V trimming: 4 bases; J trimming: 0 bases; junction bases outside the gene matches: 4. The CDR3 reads CSVGLADSTDTQYF. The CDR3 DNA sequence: TGCAGCGTTGGTCTAGCGGATAGCACAGATACGCAGTATTTT.